This TCR beta chain was profiled in a study of CD8+ T cells in alopecia areata. The investigators collected lesional scalp punch biopsies and peripheral blood from alopecia areata patients. It was cDNA, reverse transcribed from extracted RNA, that served as the sequencing template. Repertoires were generated with immunoSEQ multiplex PCR, while TCRdb's copy carries only in-frame clones and drops some. Found here are about 12,000 clones, roughly three fifths of them singletons; the top ten hold 10% to 15%. This CDR3 is built from 11 residues. V lost 2 bases, J lost 9 bases, and 6 bases lay in between. The V gene's germline CDR1 is SGHDT and CDR2 YYEEEE. In its sample, this clone was seen a few times. Other DNA sequences within the sample encode an identical CDR3.

This chain links TRBV5-6 with TRBJ2-1, with D tentatively TRBD2 (5 bases). The TCR was taken from a human donor with alopecia areata. Sequencing input: skin. The CDR3 sequence is CASSLAVEQFF. As DNA, the CDR3 is TGTGCCAGCAGCTTAGCGGTTGAGCAGTTCTTC.